The rows below give T cell receptor beta chains drawn from one sample of a study of beta chain features in type 1 diabetes. The table came from immunoSEQ multiplex PCR; TCRdb's copy has only in-frame clones and leaves some out. The sample lists a few hundred thousand clones, over 8.5% occurring once. The sequencing sample was made of central memory CD4+ T cells from blood. The receptors here all came from a man under 40 with type 1 diabetes. Each CDR3 is given with its conserved first and last residue. A D gene is named only where the DNA matches it firmly. Clone sizes are given selectively: once, few, many, or a class where the clone is expanded.

clone_size	v_call	d_call	j_call	cdr3_aa	cdr3_nt
few	TRBV7-7	.	TRBJ2-2	CASTPGPTGPGELFF	TGTGCCAGCACTCCGGGACCAACGGGCCCCGGGGAGCTGTTTTTT
.	TRBV7-2	.	TRBJ2-7	CASSDGGGVYEQYF	TGTGCCAGCAGCGATGGGGGAGGAGTCTACGAGCAGTACTTC
few	TRBV30	.	TRBJ1-3	CAWSSSGNTIYF	TGTGCCTGGAGCTCAAGTGGAAACACCATATATTTT
few	TRBV27	.	TRBJ2-7	CASSLMVMSNEQYF	TGTGCCAGCAGTTTGATGGTAATGTCGAACGAGCAGTACTTC
few	TRBV5-1	.	TRBJ2-2	CASSLQGANTGELFF	TGCGCCAGCAGCTTGCAGGGTGCGAACACCGGGGAGCTGTTTTTT
few	TRBV29-1	.	TRBJ2-1	CSAAPTTSYNEQFF	TGCAGCGCCGCCCCTACTACTTCCTACAATGAGCAGTTCTTC
few	TRBV4-1	.	TRBJ2-5	CASSPHWGYETQYF	TGCGCCAGCAGCCCGCACTGGGGTTACGAGACCCAGTACTTC
few	TRBV9	.	TRBJ2-2	CASSVRLGESTGELFF	TGTGCCAGCAGCGTCCGACTAGGGGAAAGCACCGGGGAGCTGTTTTTT
few	TRBV7-2	.	TRBJ2-5	CASSLDGFAETQYF	TGTGCCAGCAGCTTAGATGGGTTTGCGGAGACCCAGTACTTC
.	TRBV28	TRBD1	TRBJ2-7	CASSWGQSTYEQYF	TGTGCCAGCAGTTGGGGACAGTCGACCTACGAGCAGTACTTC
many	TRBV28	TRBD2	TRBJ2-1	CASTGGSRDEQFF	TGTGCCAGCACCGGCGGGAGTCGGGATGAGCAGTTCTTC
few	TRBV7-2	.	TRBJ2-5	CASSLARVAALLYQETQYF	TGTGCCAGCAGCTTAGCTCGAGTAGCGGCACTACTGTACCAAGAGACCCAGTACTTC
few	TRBV28	TRBD1	TRBJ2-7	CASSTRQGSYEQYF	TGTGCCAGCAGTACCCGACAGGGCTCCTACGAGCAGTACTTC
few	TRBV28	.	TRBJ1-2	CASSLNIDYGYTF	TGTGCCAGCAGTTTAAATATCGACTATGGCTACACCTTC
many	TRBV5-4	.	TRBJ1-1	CASTPGRNTEAFF	TGTGCCAGCACCCCGGGGCGGAACACTGAAGCTTTCTTT
few	TRBV4-3	TRBD1	TRBJ2-5	CASSQDIAGGVGEETQYF	TGCGCCAGCAGCCAAGATATCGCAGGGGGTGTTGGTGAGGAGACCCAGTACTTC
many	TRBV18	TRBD1	TRBJ1-5	CASSRDRGEPQHF	TGTGCCAGCTCACGGGACAGGGGGGAGCCCCAGCATTTT
few	TRBV6-6	.	TRBJ1-4	CASREWRDVEKLFF	TGTGCCAGCAGGGAATGGAGGGATGTTGAAAAACTGTTTTTT
.	TRBV5-1	.	TRBJ1-5	CASSLAEGDQPQHF	TGCGCCAGCAGCTTGGCCGAGGGAGATCAGCCCCAGCATTTT
few	TRBV6-1	TRBD1	TRBJ1-4	CASSPRQGAGKLFF	TGTGCCAGCAGTCCCAGACAGGGGGCCGGCAAACTGTTTTTT
.	TRBV19	.	TRBJ2-7	CASGGTGFGEQYF	TGTGCCAGTGGGGGAACAGGGTTTGGGGAGCAGTACTTC
few	TRBV9	.	TRBJ2-2	CASSVGPGELFF	TGTGCCAGCAGCGTAGGGCCCGGGGAGCTGTTTTTT
.	TRBV18	.	TRBJ1-5	CASSQELGNQPQHF	TGTGCCAGCTCACAAGAACTGGGCAATCAGCCCCAGCATTTT
.	TRBV28	TRBD1	TRBJ2-3	CASRSLGTGSTDTQYF	TGTGCCAGCAGGAGTCTGGGGACAGGGTCGACAGATACGCAGTATTTT
many	TRBV28	.	TRBJ2-7	CASGKTGYEQYF	TGTGCCAGCGGGAAGACAGGCTACGAGCAGTACTTC
few	TRBV10-3	.	TRBJ2-3	CAINGVQVVTTQPADTQYF	TGTGCCATCAACGGAGTACAGGTAGTCACCACGCAACCCGCAGATACGCAGTATTTT
.	TRBV5-6	.	TRBJ2-2	CASSLRVVGELFF	TGTGCCAGCAGCTTGAGGGTGGTCGGGGAGCTGTTTTTT
.	TRBV19	TRBD1	TRBJ1-1	CASIDLPFGDREKNTEAFF	TGTGCCAGTATAGACCTACCCTTTGGAGACAGGGAGAAGAACACTGAAGCTTTCTTT
few	TRBV19	TRBD1	TRBJ1-1	CASSPGQGGVSAEAFF	TGTGCCAGTAGTCCTGGACAGGGTGGGGTAAGCGCTGAAGCTTTCTTT